This T cell receptor (beta chain) was captured by sequencing in a study of T-cell memory formation after mild COVID-19 (dated by TCRdb to the early 2020s). Broadly, across the study: TCR sequence clusters from the two donors were found to be largely donor specific. Two young, previously healthy adult volunteers, one female and one male, were included in the cohort. In a couple of donors, T-cell clones that expanded and contracted after mild COVID-19 were tracked by sequencing TCRalpha and TCRbeta repertoires over time.

Study-level results and caveats: Contracting CD4+ clones were found mainly in CM and EM memory subsets, while CD8+ clones were enriched in EMRA. Whether the second-wave clones peaking on day 37 were SARS-CoV-2 specific was not confirmed. From day 15 to 85, contracting clones showed balanced CD4/CD8 phenotypes, whereas a second wave of clones that expanded from day 15 to 37 leaned towards CD4+. Only two mild cases were covered by the study, and larger cohorts that include severe cases with pre-infection samples were considered necessary. Some responding clones were detected in pre-infection memory, suggesting pre-existing cross-reactive memory T cells joined the SARS-CoV-2 response.

The sequencer listed for this sample is Illumina NovaSeq 6000. cDNA libraries for TCRalpha and TCRbeta were prepared by 5'RACE using constant-segment primers, with sample barcodes and unique molecular identifiers added. Trizol reagent was used to extract RNA from every sample. Library amplification was performed in two PCR steps, and a second sample barcode and Illumina TruSeq adapters were introduced in the second step. The libraries were sequenced on an Illumina NovaSeq using 2 x 150 bp paired-end reads. The source study handled its data this way. Reads were demultiplexed and collapsed into UMI-guided consensus sequences with migec v1.2.7. Using mixcr v2.1.11, the UMI consensuses were aligned to TRA and TRB V and J templates and assembled into clonotypes. Expanded or contracted clonotypes were those called significant by both edgeR and NoisET, with noise models trained on biological replicates. For edgeR calls, a false discovery rate-adjusted p below 0.01 and a log2 fold-change threshold of 1 were applied. As an exploratory analysis of dynamics, PCA with hierarchical clustering was applied to max-normalized trajectories of the 1000 most abundant clonotypes. Separately sequenced CD4+ and CD8+ repertoires were used to assign a CD4 or CD8 phenotype to each responding clone. TCRdb ran its own pipeline on the public reads, namely fastp trimming at Q25 and MiXCR clone calling, and kept in-frame beta chains. CDR3 protein sequences are deduplicated, and each keeps its most common genes and DNA. The authors' filters were not applied to this entry. The sample table lists 40,000 to 60,000 distinct CDR3 sequences, 9% to 15% of them with a count of one. The ten top clones hold over 20% of the sample.

In regard to this clonotype: Its target antigen remains unknown. There are no base qualities to consult, and no much larger clone falls within one base.

Ficoll-Paque density gradient centrifugation was the method used to isolate PBMCs. The sequence was obtained from a man younger than 30 who had mild COVID-19 (a few samples of this study predate the infection). The sample titles of this study are shuffled in the database, so cell type and time point are left out; the donor was told from shared clones. Sample: PBMCs or a T cell subset sorted from them (not recorded which).

The nucleotide sequence is given as TGTGCCAGCAGCCCCCAGGACGGGGGAGGCCAAGAGACCCAGTACTTC. Its protein reads: CASSPQDGGGQETQYF. This chain joins TRBV4-2 to TRBJ2-5; TRBD2 is a weak D gene call, 6 bases matching. Including cysteine and phenylalanine, the CDR3 has 16 amino acids. Just CDR3 DNA is preserved here, 48 bases in frame from base 1. From the germline V gene, CDR1 is LGHNA and CDR2 is YNFKEQ. V is shortened by 4 bases, J by 1 base, and the region joining them spans 16 bases.